Listed below are T cell receptor beta chains from one sample, sequenced in a study of Ad26.COV2.S vaccination and SARS-CoV-2 variants. Profiling relied on immunoSEQ multiplex PCR, and the TCRdb table lists in-frame clones only, not all of them. The sample lists roughly 400,000 clones; about 89% were seen once. The sequencing here drew on peripheral blood, taken in a trial of Ad26.COV2.S vaccine versus placebo. The receptors here all came from a person aged 18 to 65 who received the Ad26.COV2.S COVID-19 vaccine or a placebo. CDR3s include the opening cysteine and the closing phenylalanine or tryptophan. A D gene is named only where the DNA matches it firmly. Where a row states a size, it is once, few, many or the class of an expanded clone; other rows omit it.

clone_size	d_call	v_call	j_call	cdr3_aa	cdr3_nt
.	.	TRBV11-3	TRBJ2-3	CASSLFFGDTQYF	TGTGCCAGCAGCCTTTTCTTCGGGGATACGCAGTATTTT
.	.	TRBV2	TRBJ1-5	CASSVTWNQPQHF	TGTGCCAGCAGTGTGACATGGAATCAGCCCCAGCATTTT
.	TRBD1	TRBV30	TRBJ2-4	CAWRSGGMWGKAKNIQYF	TGTGCCTGGAGGTCAGGGGGTATGTGGGGAAAAGCCAAAAACATTCAGTACTTC
.	.	TRBV14	TRBJ2-1	CASSHIGGVRYNEQFF	TGTGCCAGCAGCCATATCGGGGGAGTCCGATACAATGAGCAGTTCTTC
few	.	TRBV7-3	TRBJ1-5	CASSAQGDNQPQHF	TGTGCCAGCAGCGCGCAAGGGGATAATCAGCCCCAGCATTTT
.	.	TRBV6-5	TRBJ1-2	CASRFDYGYTF	TGTGCCAGCCGCTTTGACTATGGCTACACCTTC
.	.	TRBV11-2	TRBJ2-6	CASSFRGANVLTF	TGTGCCAGCAGCTTTCGGGGGGCCAACGTCCTGACTTTC
.	.	TRBV4-2	TRBJ2-3	CASSQDGQRTDTQYF	TGTGCCAGCAGCCAAGACGGCCAACGCACAGATACGCAGTATTTT
.	.	TRBV30	TRBJ2-1	CARDGPNEQFF	TGTGCCCGGGATGGTCCCAATGAGCAGTTCTTC
.	.	TRBV28	TRBJ1-5	CATLLTGSNQPQHF	TGTGCCACCTTACTGACAGGCAGCAATCAGCCCCAGCATTTT
.	.	TRBV4-1	TRBJ2-7	CASSQTFTGTFYEQYF	TGCGCCAGCAGCCAGACCTTTACCGGGACGTTCTACGAGCAGTACTTC
.	.	TRBV6-5	TRBJ2-4	CASSTSRGIQYF	TGTGCCAGCAGTACTAGCCGGGGCATTCAGTACTTC
.	TRBD2	TRBV7-2	TRBJ2-7	CASSLGLRLAGRGEQYF	TGTGCCAGCAGCTTAGGCCTTAGACTAGCGGGAAGGGGCGAGCAGTACTTC
.	TRBD1	TRBV5-4	TRBJ1-2	CASSRQGLNGYTF	TGTGCCAGCAGCCGACAGGGGTTGAATGGCTACACCTTC
.	TRBD1	TRBV19	TRBJ1-2	CASSTGTAYGYTF	TGTGCCAGCAGTACCGGGACAGCCTATGGCTACACCTTC
.	TRBD1	TRBV3-1/TRBV3-2	TRBJ2-2	CASSVGTANTGELFF	TGTGCCAGCAGCGTTGGGACAGCGAACACCGGGGAGCTGTTTTTT
.	.	TRBV6-5	TRBJ2-2	CASSYGGGELFF	TGTGCCAGCAGTTACGGCGGCGGGGAGCTGTTTTTT
once	.	TRBV11-3	TRBJ2-1	CASSFAGSSKVF	TGTGCCAGCAGCTTTGCAGGCTCCTCGAAAGTCTTC
once	.	TRBV2	TRBJ1-5	CASRLTRGRRNQPQHF	TGTGCCAGCAGGCTGACCCGCGGGCGACGCAATCAGCCCCAGCATTTT
.	.	TRBV28	TRBJ2-6	CASSFGAGYSGANVLTF	TGTGCCAGCAGTTTTGGTGCGGGTTACTCTGGGGCCAACGTCCTGACTTTC
.	TRBD2	TRBV7-2	TRBJ2-3	CASSISGSSDTQYF	TGTGCCAGCAGCATAAGCGGGAGCTCAGATACGCAGTATTTT
.	TRBD2	TRBV4-2	TRBJ2-1	CASSPGLAGGDEQFF	TGTGCCAGCAGCCCGGGACTAGCGGGAGGGGATGAGCAGTTCTTC
.	.	TRBV10-2	TRBJ2-4	CASSEAGGKNIQYF	TGCGCCAGCAGTGAGGCAGGGGGGAAAAACATTCAGTACTTC
.	TRBD2	TRBV3-1/TRBV3-2	TRBJ2-7	CASSYGVAGGSQQYF	TGTGCCAGCAGCTACGGGGTAGCGGGAGGCTCCCAGCAGTACTTC
.	TRBD1	TRBV24-1	TRBJ1-5	CATSDHPQGVGSQPQHF	TGTGCCACCAGTGACCACCCACAGGGGGTAGGAAGTCAGCCCCAGCATTTT
.	TRBD1	TRBV5-4	TRBJ1-1	CASSPTPRDSTEAFF	TGTGCCAGCAGCCCCACACCCCGGGACAGCACTGAAGCTTTCTTT
.	.	TRBV3-1/TRBV3-2	TRBJ2-7	CASSQPKPRRGVIYEQYF	TGTGCCAGCAGCCAACCCAAACCAAGGCGAGGGGTAATCTACGAGCAGTACTTC
once	.	TRBV28	TRBJ2-3	CASSPPVDTQYF	TGTGCCAGCAGTCCGCCCGTGGATACGCAGTATTTT
.	TRBD1	TRBV5-8	TRBJ2-5	CASRDRGRETQYF	TGTGCCAGCAGGGACAGGGGCAGGGAGACCCAGTACTTC
.	TRBD1	TRBV15	TRBJ2-7	CATSRAGTAYEQYF	TGTGCCACCAGCAGAGCCGGGACAGCCTACGAGCAGTACTTC
.	TRBD2	TRBV7-2	TRBJ2-7	CASSGARQGGRYYYEQYF	TGTGCCAGCAGCGGGGCAAGGCAGGGCGGGAGATATTACTACGAGCAGTACTTC
once	TRBD2	TRBV11-2	TRBJ2-1	CASSPAGLADREQFF	TGTGCCAGCAGCCCTGCAGGGCTAGCGGACCGGGAGCAGTTCTTC
.	.	TRBV7-6	TRBJ1-5	CASSLGGGRGIQPQHF	TGTGCCAGCAGCTTAGGGGGGGGGCGCGGTATTCAGCCCCAGCATTTT
.	TRBD2	TRBV5-6	TRBJ2-1	CASSLERASGRFENEQFF	TGTGCCAGCAGCTTGGAGAGGGCTAGCGGGAGGTTTGAGAATGAGCAGTTCTTC
few	TRBD1	TRBV5-1	TRBJ1-5	CASSLAAGGKPQHF	TGCGCCAGCAGCTTGGCGGCAGGGGGGAAGCCCCAGCATTTT
.	.	TRBV15	TRBJ2-7	CATSRGTYPRDEQYF	TGTGCCACCAGCAGGGGGACATACCCCCGGGACGAGCAGTACTTC
.	.	TRBV5-4	TRBJ2-1	CASSSRDGNNEQFF	TGTGCCAGCAGCTCCCGGGACGGCAACAATGAGCAGTTCTTC
.	.	TRBV5-4	TRBJ2-5	CASSLGNDRGETQYF	TGTGCCAGCAGCTTGGGAAATGACAGAGGGGAGACCCAGTACTTC
.	TRBD2	TRBV7-6	TRBJ2-6	CASSPRGGFSGANVLTF	TGTGCCAGCAGCCCCCGGGGGGGTTTCTCTGGGGCCAACGTCCTGACTTTC
.	.	TRBV27	TRBJ2-7	CASSLRGSSNEQYF	TGTGCCAGCAGTTTACGGGGGAGTTCCAACGAGCAGTACTTC
.	.	TRBV3-1/TRBV3-2	TRBJ1-2	CASSLTSGGYTF	TGTGCCAGCAGCCTAACCTCTGGGGGCTACACCTTC
few	.	TRBV21-1	TRBJ2-5	CASSTGLKETQYF	TGTGCCAGCAGTACCGGACTAAAGGAGACCCAGTACTTC
.	.	TRBV25-1	TRBJ1-6	CASSSLEGEDSPLHF	TGTGCCAGCAGTTCCCTGGAGGGGGAGGATTCACCCCTCCACTTT
.	.	TRBV6-5	TRBJ1-3	CASSYPEPAPGNTIYF	TGTGCCAGCAGTTATCCGGAACCTGCGCCTGGAAACACCATATATTTT
once	TRBD1	TRBV2	TRBJ2-3	CASSRQGFTDTQYF	TGTGCCAGCAGCCGACAGGGGTTCACAGATACGCAGTATTTT
.	TRBD1	TRBV3-1/TRBV3-2	TRBJ2-7	CASSQRTGYEQYF	TGTGCCAGCAGCCAAAGGACAGGCTACGAGCAGTACTTC
.	.	TRBV5-8	TRBJ2-1	CASSLVSGNEQFF	TGTGCCAGCAGCTTGGTAAGCGGCAATGAGCAGTTCTTC
once	.	TRBV10-1	TRBJ2-3	CASSPNGRGTDTQYF	TGCGCCAGCAGCCCAAACGGAAGGGGCACAGATACGCAGTATTTT
.	TRBD2	TRBV5-1	TRBJ2-7	CASSSFREGGEQYF	TGCGCCAGCAGCTCCTTCCGGGAGGGAGGAGAGCAGTACTTC
.	TRBD1	TRBV28	TRBJ1-2	CASSLGGGNYGYTF	TGTGCCAGCAGTTTGGGAGGGGGCAACTATGGCTACACCTTC
.	TRBD1	TRBV27	TRBJ1-5	CASSPGTGGNQPQHF	TGTGCCAGCAGTCCGGGGACAGGGGGCAATCAGCCCCAGCATTTT
once	.	TRBV18	TRBJ2-7	CASSPLRRVREQYF	TGTGCCAGCTCACCCTTGCGGCGGGTGCGGGAGCAGTACTTC
.	.	TRBV28	TRBJ2-2	CASSLGDFDTGELFF	TGTGCCAGCAGTTTAGGGGACTTTGACACCGGGGAGCTGTTTTTT
.	.	TRBV30	TRBJ1-3	CAWSLAGRSGNTIYF	TGTGCCTGGAGTCTGGCAGGGCGCTCTGGAAACACCATATATTTT
few	.	TRBV28	TRBJ1-2	CASSPKGTVYGYTF	TGTGCCAGCAGCCCGAAGGGAACCGTCTATGGCTACACCTTC